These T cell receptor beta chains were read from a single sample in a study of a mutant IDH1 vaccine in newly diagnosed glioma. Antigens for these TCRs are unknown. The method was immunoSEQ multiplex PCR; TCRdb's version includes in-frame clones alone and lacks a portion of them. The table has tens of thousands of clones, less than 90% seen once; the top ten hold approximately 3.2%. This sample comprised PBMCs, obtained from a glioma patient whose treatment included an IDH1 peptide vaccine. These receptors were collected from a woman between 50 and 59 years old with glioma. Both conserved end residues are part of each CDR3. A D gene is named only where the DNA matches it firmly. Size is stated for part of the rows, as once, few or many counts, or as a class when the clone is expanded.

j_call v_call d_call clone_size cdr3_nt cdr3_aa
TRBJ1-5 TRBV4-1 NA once TGCGCCAGCAGTGGGGGAGATCAGCCCCAGCATTTT CASSGGDQPQHF
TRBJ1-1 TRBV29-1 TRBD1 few TGCAGCGTGAAGATCCCGGGACAGAGGAACACTGAAGCTTTCTTT CSVKIPGQRNTEAFF
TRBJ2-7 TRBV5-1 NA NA TGCGCCAGCAGCTTCTTGAGACAGCCGATCTACGAGCAGTACTTC CASSFLRQPIYEQYF
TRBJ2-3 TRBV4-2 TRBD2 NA TGTGCCAGCAGCCTCCTGGGACTAGGGGCAGATACGCAGTATTTT CASSLLGLGADTQYF
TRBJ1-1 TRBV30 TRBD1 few TGTGCCTGGAGTGTAAGGCAGGGGGCCTTAGCTTTCTTT CAWSVRQGALAFF
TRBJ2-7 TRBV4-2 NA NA TGTGCCAGCAGCCAAGATCGACAGGCCTACGAGCAGTACTTC CASSQDRQAYEQYF
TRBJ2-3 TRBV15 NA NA TGTGCCACCAGCAGGGTGACTAGCACAGATACGCAGTATTTT CATSRVTSTDTQYF
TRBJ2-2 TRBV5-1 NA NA TGCGCCAGCAGCTTGGGAGAGGACTACTTTACCGGGGAGCTGTTTTTT CASSLGEDYFTGELFF
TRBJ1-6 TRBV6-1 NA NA TGTGCCAGCAGTGAAGTCTCGGGCCTCTATAATTCACCCCTCCACTTT CASSEVSGLYNSPLHF
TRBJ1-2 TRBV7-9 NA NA TGTGCCAGCAGCTTAGTCGGGGCAGACGCGAATGGCTACACCTTC CASSLVGADANGYTF
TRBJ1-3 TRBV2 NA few TGTGCCAGCCTACCGGGGGGAAACACCATATATTTT CASLPGGNTIYF
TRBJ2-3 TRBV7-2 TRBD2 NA TGTGCCAGCAGCACCCGACTAGCGGGGTCCTCCGATACGCAGTATTTT CASSTRLAGSSDTQYF
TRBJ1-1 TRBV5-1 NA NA TGCGCCAGCAGGGTCGACGAGGGGAGGACTGAAGCTTTCTTT CASRVDEGRTEAFF
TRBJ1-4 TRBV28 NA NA TGTGCCAGCACCGTCAGCCGAGATCAGGAAAAACTGTTTTTT CASTVSRDQEKLFF
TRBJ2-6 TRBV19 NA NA TGTGCCAGTAGCGTCCAGGGGACCCTAAGCTCTGGGGCCAACGTCCTGACTTTC CASSVQGTLSSGANVLTF
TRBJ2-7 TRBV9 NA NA TGTGCCAGCAGCCCCCAGGATAGCGGTTCCTACGAGCAGTACTTC CASSPQDSGSYEQYF
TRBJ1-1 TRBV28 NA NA TGTGCCAGCATCCCTTCCACTTCGAACACTGAAGCTTTCTTT CASIPSTSNTEAFF
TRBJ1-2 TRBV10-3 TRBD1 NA TGTGCCATAATGCCGAACATAGGGACAGAGCCTTCAACAAGTGGCTCACAGGATAACTATGGCTACACCTTC CAIMPNIGTEPSTSGSQDNYGYTF
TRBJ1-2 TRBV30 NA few TGTGCCTGGAGTGGGGGCCAGAACTATGGCTACACCTTC CAWSGGQNYGYTF
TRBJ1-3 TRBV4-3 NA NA TGCGCCAGCTCCCCACGGGACACCGCTTTAGGAAACACCATATATTTT CASSPRDTALGNTIYF